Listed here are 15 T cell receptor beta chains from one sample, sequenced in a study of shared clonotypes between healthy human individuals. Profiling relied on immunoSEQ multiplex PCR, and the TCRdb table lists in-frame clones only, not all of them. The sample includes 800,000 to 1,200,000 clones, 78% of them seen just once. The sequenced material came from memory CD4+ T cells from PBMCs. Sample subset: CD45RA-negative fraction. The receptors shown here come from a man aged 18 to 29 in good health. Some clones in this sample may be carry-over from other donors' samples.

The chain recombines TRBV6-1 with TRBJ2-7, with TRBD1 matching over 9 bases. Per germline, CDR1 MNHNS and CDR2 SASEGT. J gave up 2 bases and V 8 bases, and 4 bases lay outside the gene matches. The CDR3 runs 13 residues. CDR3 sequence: CASHRDRAYEQYF. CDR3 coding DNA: TGTGCCAGCCACCGGGACAGGGCCTACGAGCAGTACTTC.

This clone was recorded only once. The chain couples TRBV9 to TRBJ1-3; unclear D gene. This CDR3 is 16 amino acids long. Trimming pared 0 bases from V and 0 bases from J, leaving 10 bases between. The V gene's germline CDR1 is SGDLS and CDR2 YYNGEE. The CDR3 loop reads CASSVGWGGSGNTIYF. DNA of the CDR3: TGTGCCAGCAGCGTAGGTTGGGGAGGCTCTGGAAACACCATATATTTT.

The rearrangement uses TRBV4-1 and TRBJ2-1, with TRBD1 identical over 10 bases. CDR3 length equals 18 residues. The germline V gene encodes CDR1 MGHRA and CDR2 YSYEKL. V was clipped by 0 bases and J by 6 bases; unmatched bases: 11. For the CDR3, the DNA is TGCGCCAGCAGCCAAGATAGAATTCGGGGGACAGGGGCCAATGAGCAGTTCTTC. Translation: CASSQDRIRGTGANEQFF.

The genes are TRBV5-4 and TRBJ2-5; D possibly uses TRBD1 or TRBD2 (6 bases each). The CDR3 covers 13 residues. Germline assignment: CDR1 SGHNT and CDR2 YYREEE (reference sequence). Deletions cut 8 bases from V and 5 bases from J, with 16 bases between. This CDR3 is CARGARSGETQYF. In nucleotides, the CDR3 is TGTGCCAGGGGGGCAAGGAGCGGGGAGACCCAGTACTTC.

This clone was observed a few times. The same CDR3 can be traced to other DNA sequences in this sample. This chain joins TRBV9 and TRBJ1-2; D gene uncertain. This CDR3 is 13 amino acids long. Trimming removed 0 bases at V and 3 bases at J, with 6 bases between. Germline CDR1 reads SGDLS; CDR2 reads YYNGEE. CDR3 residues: CASSVGSYYGYTF. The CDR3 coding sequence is TGTGCCAGCAGCGTAGGGTCCTACTATGGCTACACCTTC. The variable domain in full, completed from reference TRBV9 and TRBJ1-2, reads DSGVTQTPKHLITATGQRVTLRCSPRSGDLSVYWYQQSLDQGLQFLIQYYNGEERAKGNILERFSAQQFPDLHSELNLSSLELGDSALYFCASSVGSYYGYTFGSGTRLTVV.

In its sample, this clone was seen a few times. In nucleotides, the CDR3 is TGTGCCAGCAGTGACGGCCATCGGTACACTGAAGCTTTCTTT. Encoded protein: CASSDGHRYTEAFF. The chain has TRBV2 and TRBJ1-1; D not resolved. Between the trimmed V and J ends, which lost 3 bases and 3 bases, there was a span of 11 bases. CDR1 and CDR2 from the germline V gene are SNHLY and FYNNEI. The CDR3 extends over 14 amino acids.

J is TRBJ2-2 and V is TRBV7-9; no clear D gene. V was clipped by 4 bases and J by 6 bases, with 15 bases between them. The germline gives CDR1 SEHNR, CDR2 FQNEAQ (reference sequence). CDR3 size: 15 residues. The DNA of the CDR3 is TGTGCCAGCAGCTCGACCCGGACCAGCGCCGGGGAGCTGTTTTTT. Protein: CASSSTRTSAGELFF.

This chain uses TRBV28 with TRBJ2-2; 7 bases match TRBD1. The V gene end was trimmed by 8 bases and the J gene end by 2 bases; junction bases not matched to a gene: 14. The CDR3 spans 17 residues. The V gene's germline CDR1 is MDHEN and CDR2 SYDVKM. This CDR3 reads CASLSLRGQSNTGELFF. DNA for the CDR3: TGTGCCAGCCTATCCCTTCGGGGACAGAGTAACACCGGGGAGCTGTTTTTT.

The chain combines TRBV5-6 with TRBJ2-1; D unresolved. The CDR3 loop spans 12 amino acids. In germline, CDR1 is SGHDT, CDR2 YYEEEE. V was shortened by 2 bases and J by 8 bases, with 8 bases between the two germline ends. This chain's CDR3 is CASSFTIDEQFF. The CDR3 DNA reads TGTGCCAGCAGCTTTACGATAGATGAGCAGTTCTTC.

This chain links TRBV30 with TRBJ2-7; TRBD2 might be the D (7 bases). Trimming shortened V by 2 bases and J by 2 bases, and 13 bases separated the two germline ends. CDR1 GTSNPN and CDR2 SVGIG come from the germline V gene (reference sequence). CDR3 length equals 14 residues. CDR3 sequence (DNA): TGTGCCTGGAGTAGGGGGGGGTCAGCCTACGAGCAGTACTTC. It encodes CAWSRGGSAYEQYF.

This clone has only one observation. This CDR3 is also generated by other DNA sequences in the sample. The CDR3 DNA follows: TGTGCCAGCAGCTTAGGACAGGGAGCAGATACGCAGTATTTT. This encodes CASSLGQGADTQYF. The chain carries TRBV7-2 and TRBJ2-3, with 7 positions matching TRBD1. The V gene end was trimmed by 1 base and the J gene end by 4 bases; junction bases not matched to a gene: 2. This CDR3 contains 14 residues. CDR1 SGHTA and CDR2 FQGNSA come from the germline V gene.

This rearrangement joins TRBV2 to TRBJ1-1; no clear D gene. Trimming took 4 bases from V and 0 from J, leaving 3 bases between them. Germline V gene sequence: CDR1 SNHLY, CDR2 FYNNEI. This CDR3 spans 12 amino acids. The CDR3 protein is CASSVVNTEAFF. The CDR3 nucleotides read TGTGCCAGCAGTGTAGTGAACACTGAAGCTTTCTTT.

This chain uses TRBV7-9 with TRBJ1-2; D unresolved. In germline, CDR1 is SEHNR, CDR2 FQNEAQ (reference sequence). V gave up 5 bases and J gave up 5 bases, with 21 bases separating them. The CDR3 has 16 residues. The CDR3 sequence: CASSQTPIFEGYGYTF. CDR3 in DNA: TGTGCCAGCAGCCAAACCCCAATTTTTGAGGGTTATGGCTACACCTTC.

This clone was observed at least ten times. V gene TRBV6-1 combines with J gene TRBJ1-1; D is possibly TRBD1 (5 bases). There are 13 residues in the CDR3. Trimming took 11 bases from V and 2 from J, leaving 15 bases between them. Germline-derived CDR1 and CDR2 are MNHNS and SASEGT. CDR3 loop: CAGGSEGNTEAFF. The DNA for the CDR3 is TGTGCCGGGGGTTCGGAAGGAAACACTGAAGCTTTCTTT.

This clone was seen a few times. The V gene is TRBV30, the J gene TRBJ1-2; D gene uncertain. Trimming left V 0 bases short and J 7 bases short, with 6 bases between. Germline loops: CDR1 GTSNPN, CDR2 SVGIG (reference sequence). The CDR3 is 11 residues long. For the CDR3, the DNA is TGTGCCTGGAGTGTATGGTCTGGCTACACCTTC. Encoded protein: CAWSVWSGYTF.